The clone carrying this T cell receptor beta chain was found a few times. The age range of participants was 18 to 89 years, with residence in about two dozen US areas. Categorization into cohorts depended on clinical history that participants reported. This sample is part of a study of blood T cell repertoires in COVID-19. Study-level information: Acute and convalescent COVID-19 samples came from the United States, Italy and Spain. The cDNA or gDNA used as material had been derived from T cells, B-cell-depleted T cells, or PBMCs.

The germline gives CDR1 MGHRA, CDR2 YSYEKL. The CDR3 is made up of 18 amino acids. V shed 0 bases, J shed 1 base, and the junction held 4 bases outside the gene matches. Data came from immunoSEQ multiplex PCR; TCRdb stores just in-frame clones and leaves some out. The table shows nearly 250,000 clones, with almost 85% occurring only once. This chain uses TRBV4-1 with TRBJ1-6; 9 bases fit TRBD1. The sequence derives from a woman between 45 and 65 years old with acute COVID-19. Source material: PBMCs or T cells enriched from blood (not recorded which). This CDR3 reads CASSQDGQGRSYNSPLHF. For the CDR3, the DNA is TGCGCCAGCAGCCAAGACGGACAGGGGCGATCCTATAATTCACCCCTCCACTTT.